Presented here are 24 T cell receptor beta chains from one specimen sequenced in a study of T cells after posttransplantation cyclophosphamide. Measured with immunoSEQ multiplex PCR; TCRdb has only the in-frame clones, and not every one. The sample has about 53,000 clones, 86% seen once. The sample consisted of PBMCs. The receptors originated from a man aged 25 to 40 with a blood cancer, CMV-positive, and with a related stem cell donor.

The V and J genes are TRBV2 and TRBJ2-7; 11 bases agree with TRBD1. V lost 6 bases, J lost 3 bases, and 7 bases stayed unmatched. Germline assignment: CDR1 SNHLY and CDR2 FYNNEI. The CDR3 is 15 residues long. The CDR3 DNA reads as TGTGCCAGCAGCGCGGACAGGGGGCCTTTCTACGAGCAGTACTTC. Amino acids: CASSADRGPFYEQYF.

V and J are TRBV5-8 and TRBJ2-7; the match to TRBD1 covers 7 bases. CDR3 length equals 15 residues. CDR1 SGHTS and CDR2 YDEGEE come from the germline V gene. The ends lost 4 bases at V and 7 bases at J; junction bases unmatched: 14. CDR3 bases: TGTGCCAGCAGCCCAAGGACAGGCTGGGGTAGGGAGCAGTACTTC. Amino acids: CASSPRTGWGREQYF.

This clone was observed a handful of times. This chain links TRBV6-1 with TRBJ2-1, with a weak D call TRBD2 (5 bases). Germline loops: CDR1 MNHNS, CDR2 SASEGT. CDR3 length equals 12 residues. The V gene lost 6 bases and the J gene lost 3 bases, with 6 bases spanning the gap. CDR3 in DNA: TGTGCCAGCAGCGGGGTCTACAATGAGCAGTTCTTC. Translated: CASSGVYNEQFF.

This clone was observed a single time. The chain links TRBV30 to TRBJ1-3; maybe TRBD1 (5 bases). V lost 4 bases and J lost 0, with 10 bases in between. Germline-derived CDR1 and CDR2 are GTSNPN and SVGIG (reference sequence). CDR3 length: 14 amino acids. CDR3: CAWTYRNSGNTIYF. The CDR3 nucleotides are TGTGCCTGGACGTACAGGAACTCTGGAAACACCATATATTTT.

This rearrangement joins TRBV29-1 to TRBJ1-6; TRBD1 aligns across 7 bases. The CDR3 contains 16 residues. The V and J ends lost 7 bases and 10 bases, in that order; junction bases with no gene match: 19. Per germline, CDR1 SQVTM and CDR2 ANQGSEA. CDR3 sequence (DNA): TGCAGCGCCCCCGCTCAGGGGGAAAGCGCGAACTCACCCCTCCACTTT. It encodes CSAPAQGESANSPLHF.

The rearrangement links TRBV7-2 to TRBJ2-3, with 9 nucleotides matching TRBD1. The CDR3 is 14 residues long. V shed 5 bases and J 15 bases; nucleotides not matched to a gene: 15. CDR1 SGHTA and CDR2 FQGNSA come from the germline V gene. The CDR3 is CASSPLGGQGLDYF. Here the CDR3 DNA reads TGTGCCAGCAGCCCATTAGGGGGACAGGGCCTCGACTATTTT.

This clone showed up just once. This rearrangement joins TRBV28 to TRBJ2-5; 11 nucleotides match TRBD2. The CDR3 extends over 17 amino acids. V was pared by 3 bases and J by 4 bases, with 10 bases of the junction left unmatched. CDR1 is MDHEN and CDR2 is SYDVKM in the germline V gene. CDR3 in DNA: TGTGCCAGCAGTTTCAGGGGTAGCGGGAGGGCCGGAGAGACCCAGTACTTC. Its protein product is CASSFRGSGRAGETQYF.

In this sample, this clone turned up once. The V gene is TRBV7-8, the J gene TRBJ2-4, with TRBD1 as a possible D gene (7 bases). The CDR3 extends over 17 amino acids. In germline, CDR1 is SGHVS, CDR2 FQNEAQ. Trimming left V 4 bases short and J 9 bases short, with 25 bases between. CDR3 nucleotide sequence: TGTGCCAGCAGCTCCTGGACGGCAGGGGGGATTTTGGGCATTCAGTACTTC. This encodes CASSSWTAGGILGIQYF. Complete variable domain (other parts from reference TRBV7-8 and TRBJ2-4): GAGVSQSPRYKVAKRGQDVALRCDPISGHVSLFWYQQALGQGPEFLTYFQNEAQLDKSGLPSDRFFAERPEGSVSTLKIQRTQQEDSAVYLCASSSWTAGGILGIQYFGAGTRLSVL.

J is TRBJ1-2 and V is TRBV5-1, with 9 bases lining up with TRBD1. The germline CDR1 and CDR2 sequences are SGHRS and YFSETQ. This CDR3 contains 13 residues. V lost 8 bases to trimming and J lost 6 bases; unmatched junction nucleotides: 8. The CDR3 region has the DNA TGCGCCAGGAGGGTGACAGGGGGGGATGGCTACACCTTC. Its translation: CARRVTGGDGYTF.

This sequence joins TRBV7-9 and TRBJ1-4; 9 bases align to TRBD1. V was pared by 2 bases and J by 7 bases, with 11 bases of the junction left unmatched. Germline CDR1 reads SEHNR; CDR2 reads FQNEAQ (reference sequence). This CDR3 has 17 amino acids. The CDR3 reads CASSLPYQQGAGEKLFF. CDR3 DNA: TGTGCCAGCAGCTTACCCTACCAACAGGGGGCGGGTGAAAAACTGTTTTTT.

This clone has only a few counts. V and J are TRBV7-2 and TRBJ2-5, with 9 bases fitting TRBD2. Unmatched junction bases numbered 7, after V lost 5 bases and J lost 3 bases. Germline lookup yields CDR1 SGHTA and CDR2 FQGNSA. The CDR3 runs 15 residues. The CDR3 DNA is TGTGCCAGCAGCGGATCGACTAGCGGAGAAGAGACCCAGTACTTC. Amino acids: CASSGSTSGEETQYF.

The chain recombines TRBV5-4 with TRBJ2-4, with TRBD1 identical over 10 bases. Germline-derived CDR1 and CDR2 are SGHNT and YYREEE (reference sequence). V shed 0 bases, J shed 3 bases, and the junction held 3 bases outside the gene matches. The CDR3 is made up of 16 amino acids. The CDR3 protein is CASSLGGQGGKNIQYF. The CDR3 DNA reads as TGTGCCAGCAGCTTGGGAGGACAGGGGGGCAAAAACATTCAGTACTTC.

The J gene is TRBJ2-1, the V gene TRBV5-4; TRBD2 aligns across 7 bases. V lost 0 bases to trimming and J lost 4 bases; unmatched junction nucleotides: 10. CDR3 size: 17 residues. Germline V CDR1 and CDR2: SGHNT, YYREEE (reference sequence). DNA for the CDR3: TGTGCCAGCAGCTTGGCTGGCGGGGGTTACTATTACAATGAGCAGTTCTTC. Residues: CASSLAGGGYYYNEQFF.

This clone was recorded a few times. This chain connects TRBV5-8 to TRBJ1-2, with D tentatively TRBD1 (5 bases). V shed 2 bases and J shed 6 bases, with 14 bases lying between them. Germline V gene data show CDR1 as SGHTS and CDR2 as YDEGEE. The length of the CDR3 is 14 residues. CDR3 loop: CASSFGHLYNGYTF. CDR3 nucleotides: TGTGCCAGCAGCTTCGGACACTTGTACAATGGCTACACCTTC.

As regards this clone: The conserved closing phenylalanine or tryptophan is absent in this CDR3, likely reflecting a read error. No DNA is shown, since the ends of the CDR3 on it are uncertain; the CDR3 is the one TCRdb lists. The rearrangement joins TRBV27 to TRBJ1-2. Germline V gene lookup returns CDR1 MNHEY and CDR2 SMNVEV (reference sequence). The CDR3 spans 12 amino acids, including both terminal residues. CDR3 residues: CASSLPGDGHTL.

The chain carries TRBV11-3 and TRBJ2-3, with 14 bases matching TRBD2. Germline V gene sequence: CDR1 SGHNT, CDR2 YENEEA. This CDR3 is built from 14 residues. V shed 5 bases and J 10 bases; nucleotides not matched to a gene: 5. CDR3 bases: TGTGCCAGCAGCCCCGGGACTAGCGGGAGTTCGCAGTATTTT. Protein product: CASSPGTSGSSQYF.

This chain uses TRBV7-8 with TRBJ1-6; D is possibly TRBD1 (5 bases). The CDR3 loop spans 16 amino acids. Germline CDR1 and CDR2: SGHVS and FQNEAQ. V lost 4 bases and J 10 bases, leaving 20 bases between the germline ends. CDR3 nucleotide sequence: TGTGCCAGCAGCTACCCGGTTCGGAGGGGAGGCTCACCCCTCCACTTT. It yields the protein CASSYPVRRGGSPLHF.

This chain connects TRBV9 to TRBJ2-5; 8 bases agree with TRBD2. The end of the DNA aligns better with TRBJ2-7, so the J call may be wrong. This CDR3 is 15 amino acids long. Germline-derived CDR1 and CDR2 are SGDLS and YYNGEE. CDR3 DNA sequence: TGTGCCAGCAGCGTAGTGGCTAGCGGGCAAGACGAGCAGTACTTC. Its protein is CASSVVASGQDEQYF.

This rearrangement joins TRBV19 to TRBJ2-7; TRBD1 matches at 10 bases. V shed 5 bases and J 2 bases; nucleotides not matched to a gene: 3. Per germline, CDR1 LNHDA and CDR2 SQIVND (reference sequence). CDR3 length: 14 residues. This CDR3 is CASSSGQGTYEQYF. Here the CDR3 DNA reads TGTGCCAGTAGTTCGGGACAGGGGACCTACGAGCAGTACTTC.

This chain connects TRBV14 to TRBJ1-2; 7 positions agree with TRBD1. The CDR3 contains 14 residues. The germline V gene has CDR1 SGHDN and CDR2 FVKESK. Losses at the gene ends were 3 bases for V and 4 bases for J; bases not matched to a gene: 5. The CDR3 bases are TGTGCCAGCAGCCAGACAGGGTTTGGCTATGGCTACACCTTC. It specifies CASSQTGFGYGYTF.

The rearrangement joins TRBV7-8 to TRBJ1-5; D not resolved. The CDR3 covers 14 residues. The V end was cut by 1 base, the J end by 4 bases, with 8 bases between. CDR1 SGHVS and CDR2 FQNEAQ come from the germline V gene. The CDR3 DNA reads TGTGCCAGCAGCTTAGAGCGGATAAATCAGCCCCAGCATTTT. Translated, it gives CASSLERINQPQHF.

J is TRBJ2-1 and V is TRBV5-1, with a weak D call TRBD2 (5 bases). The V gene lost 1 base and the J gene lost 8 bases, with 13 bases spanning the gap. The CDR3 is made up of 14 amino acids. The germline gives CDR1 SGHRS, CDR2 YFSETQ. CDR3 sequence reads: CASSLRGWDDEQFF. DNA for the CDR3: TGCGCCAGCAGCTTGAGAGGGTGGGATGATGAGCAGTTCTTC.

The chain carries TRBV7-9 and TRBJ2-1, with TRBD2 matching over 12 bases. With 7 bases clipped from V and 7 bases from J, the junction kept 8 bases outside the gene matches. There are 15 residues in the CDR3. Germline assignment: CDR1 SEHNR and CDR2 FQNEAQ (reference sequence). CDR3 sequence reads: CASTILAGGRNEQFF. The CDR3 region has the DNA TGTGCCAGCACCATTCTAGCGGGAGGGAGAAATGAGCAGTTCTTC.

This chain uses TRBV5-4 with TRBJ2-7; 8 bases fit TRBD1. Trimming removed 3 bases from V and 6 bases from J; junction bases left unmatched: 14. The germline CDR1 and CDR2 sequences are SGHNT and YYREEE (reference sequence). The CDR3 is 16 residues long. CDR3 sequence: CASSSRTGRLGGEQYF. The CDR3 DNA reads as TGTGCCAGCAGCTCCCGGACAGGGCGCCTAGGGGGCGAGCAGTACTTC.